This TCR beta chain was sequenced for a study of long-term antiretroviral therapy in people with HIV. Whole-study findings and limits: For ART adherence, viral resistance and therapy changes, no data were available. ART-treated samples gained diversity yet remained below transplant donor controls.

Runs used v3.0 of the immunoSEQ assay and were done at survey level. The table came from immunoSEQ multiplex PCR; TCRdb's copy has only in-frame clones and leaves some out. This table has about 22,000 clones, approximately 86% appearing once. Per germline, CDR1 KGHSH and CDR2 LQKENI. The CDR3 consists of 13 residues. Trimming took 3 bases from V and 12 from J; bases not matched to a gene: 6. Comments on this clone: What it recognizes is unknown.

The material was unsorted PBMCs, obtained 1.6 years after starting antiretroviral therapy. The chain uses TRBV18 and TRBJ1-1, with 11 nucleotides matching TRBD1. The TCR was taken from a man aged 40-50 years with HIV. CDR3 amino acids: CASSPSDRGLPFF. CDR3 coding DNA: TGTGCCAGCTCACCCTCGGACAGGGGGCTACCTTTCTTT.